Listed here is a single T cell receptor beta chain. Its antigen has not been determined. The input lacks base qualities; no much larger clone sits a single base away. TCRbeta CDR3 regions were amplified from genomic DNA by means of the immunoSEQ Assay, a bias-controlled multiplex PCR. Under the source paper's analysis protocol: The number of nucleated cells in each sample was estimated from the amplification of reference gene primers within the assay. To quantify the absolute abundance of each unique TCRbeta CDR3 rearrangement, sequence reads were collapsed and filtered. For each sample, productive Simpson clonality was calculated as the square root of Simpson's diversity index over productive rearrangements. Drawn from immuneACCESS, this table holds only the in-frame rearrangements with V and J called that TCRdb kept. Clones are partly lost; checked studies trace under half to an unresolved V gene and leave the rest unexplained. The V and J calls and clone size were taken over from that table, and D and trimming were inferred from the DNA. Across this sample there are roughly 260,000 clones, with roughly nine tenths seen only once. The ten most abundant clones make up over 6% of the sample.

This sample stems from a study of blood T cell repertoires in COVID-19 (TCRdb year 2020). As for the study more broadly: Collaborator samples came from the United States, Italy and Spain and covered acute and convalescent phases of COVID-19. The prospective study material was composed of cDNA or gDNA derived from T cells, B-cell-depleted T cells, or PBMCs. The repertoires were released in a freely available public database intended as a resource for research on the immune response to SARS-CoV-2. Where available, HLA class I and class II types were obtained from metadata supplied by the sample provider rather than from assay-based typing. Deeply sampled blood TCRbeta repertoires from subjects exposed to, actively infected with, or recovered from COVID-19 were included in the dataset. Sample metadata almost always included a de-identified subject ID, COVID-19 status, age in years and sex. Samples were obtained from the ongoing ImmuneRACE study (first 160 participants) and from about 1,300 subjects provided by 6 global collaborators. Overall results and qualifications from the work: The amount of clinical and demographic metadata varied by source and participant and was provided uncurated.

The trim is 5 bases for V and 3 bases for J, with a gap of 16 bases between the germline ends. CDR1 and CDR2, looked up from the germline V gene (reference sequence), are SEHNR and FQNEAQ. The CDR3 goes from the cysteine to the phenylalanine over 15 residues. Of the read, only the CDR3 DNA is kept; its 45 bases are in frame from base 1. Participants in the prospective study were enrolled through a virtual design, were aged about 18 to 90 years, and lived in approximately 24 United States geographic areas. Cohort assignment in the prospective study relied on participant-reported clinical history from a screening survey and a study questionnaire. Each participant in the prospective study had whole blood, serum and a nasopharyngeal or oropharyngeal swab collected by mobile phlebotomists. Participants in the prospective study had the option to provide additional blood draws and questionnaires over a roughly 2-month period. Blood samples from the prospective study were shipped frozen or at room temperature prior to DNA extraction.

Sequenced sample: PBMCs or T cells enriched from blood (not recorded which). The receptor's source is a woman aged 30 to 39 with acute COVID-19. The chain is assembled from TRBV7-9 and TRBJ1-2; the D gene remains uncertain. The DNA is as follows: TGTGCCAGCAGCATGGGTCCAGACAAGGACTATGGCTACACCTTC. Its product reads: CASSMGPDKDYGYTF.